The 27 T cell receptor beta chains listed next were all sequenced from one sample in a study of shared clonotypes between healthy human individuals. The table came from immunoSEQ multiplex PCR; TCRdb's copy has only in-frame clones and leaves some out. The table includes just over 2,000,000 clones, over 85% detected once. Sequenced input: naive CD4+ T cells sorted from blood. Subset reported: CD45RA+ positively selected. Every receptor here comes from a man aged 18-30 years in good health.

The chain has TRBV10-3 and TRBJ2-7; the match to TRBD1 covers 7 bases. V trimming: 5 bases; J trimming: 2 bases; junction bases outside the gene matches: 9. The CDR3 consists of 15 residues. Germline V gives CDR1 ENHRY, CDR2 SYGVKD. The CDR3 reads CAISPGQSQAYEQYF. In DNA, the CDR3 is TGTGCCATCAGTCCGGGACAGAGTCAGGCCTACGAGCAGTACTTC.

This sequence joins TRBV30 and TRBJ2-5, with a weak D call TRBD1 (7 bases). V lost 3 bases, J lost 5 bases, and 16 bases lay in between. Germline values: CDR1 GTSNPN, CDR2 SVGIG (reference sequence). The CDR3 consists of 14 residues. Here the CDR3 DNA reads TGTGCCTGGAGGTTCGCGGGACAGAGGGAGACCCAGTACTTC. This codes for CAWRFAGQRETQYF.

The chain links TRBV5-4 to TRBJ2-7; 7 bases fit TRBD1. J gave up 6 bases and V 4 bases, and 10 bases lay outside the gene matches. This CDR3 has 14 residues. CDR1 is SGHNT and CDR2 is YYREEE in the germline V gene (reference sequence). CDR3 bases: TGTGCCAGCAGCGGTATGGGACAGAAAGGCGAGCAGTACTTC. It translates to CASSGMGQKGEQYF. Based on the CDR3 plus reference TRBV5-4 and TRBJ2-7, the full variable domain is ETGVTQSPTHLIKTRGQQVTLRCSSQSGHNTVSWYQQALGQGPQFIFQYYREEENGRGNFPPRFSGLQFPNYSSELNVNALELDDSALYLCASSGMGQKGEQYFGPGTRLTVT.

The gene calls are TRBV18 and TRBJ2-6; no clear D gene. This CDR3 comprises 16 residues. V lost 0 bases to trimming and J lost 1 base, with 7 bases between them. In germline, CDR1 is KGHSH, CDR2 LQKENI. CDR3 in amino acids: CASSPPGPSGANVLTF. In DNA form, the CDR3 reads TGTGCCAGCTCACCACCCGGACCGTCTGGGGCCAACGTCCTGACTTTC.

V and J are TRBV7-2 and TRBJ1-1, with a tentative D call TRBD1 (6 bases). The germline V and J ends were trimmed by 5 bases and 8 bases, with 21 bases remaining between them. CDR1 and CDR2 (germline): SGHTA, FQGNSA. CDR3 length: 15 amino acids. The CDR3 region has the DNA TGTGCCAGCAGCGTGAACAGGGCCCCGGGCGGGGAAGCTTTCTTT. It codes for CASSVNRAPGGEAFF.

The chain has TRBV28 and TRBJ1-4, with D perhaps TRBD1 (5 bases). Germline V gene sequence: CDR1 MDHEN, CDR2 SYDVKM. V lost 5 bases to trimming and J lost 8 bases, with 12 bases between them. This CDR3 region has 13 residues. The CDR3 spells CASSPGTDEKLFF. In DNA, the CDR3 is TGTGCCAGCAGTCCTGGGACGGACGAAAAACTGTTTTTT.

The chain couples TRBV27 to TRBJ1-6; the D is unclear. Germline lookup yields CDR1 MNHEY and CDR2 SMNVEV (reference sequence). The CDR3 has 17 amino acids. Deletions cut 3 bases from V and 0 bases from J, with 12 bases between. The CDR3 spells CASSLRGNPSYNSPLHF. For the CDR3, the DNA is TGTGCCAGCAGTTTGAGAGGGAACCCCTCCTATAATTCACCCCTCCACTTT.

The chain couples TRBV7-2 to TRBJ2-1, with D tentatively TRBD2 (5 bases). Germline loops: CDR1 SGHTA, CDR2 FQGNSA. With 2 bases removed from V and 8 bases from J, the gap between germline ends came to 10 bases. This CDR3 has 13 amino acids. DNA of the CDR3: TGTGCCAGCAGCTTACTTGGAGGTGATGAGCAGTTCTTC. Translating it yields CASSLLGGDEQFF.

The chain has TRBV27 and TRBJ2-1; 7 nucleotides agree with TRBD2. CDR1 is MNHEY and CDR2 is SMNVEV in the germline V gene (reference sequence). CDR3 length: 16 residues. V lost 6 bases and J lost 5; bases outside the gene matches: 13. CDR3 protein: CASRLPASGSDNEQFF. The CDR3 DNA reads TGTGCCAGCAGACTACCCGCTAGCGGCAGTGACAATGAGCAGTTCTTC.

This chain uses TRBV25-1 with TRBJ2-7, with D perhaps being TRBD1 or TRBD2 (5 bases each). Trimming shortened V by 6 bases and J by 1 base, and 16 bases separated the two germline ends. The CDR3 length is 15 residues. Germline loops: CDR1 MGHDK, CDR2 SYGVNS. The DNA for the CDR3 is TGTGCCAGCAGGGAAACCGGGACGGTTTCCTACGAGCAGTACTTC. Translating gives CASRETGTVSYEQYF.

The J gene is TRBJ2-4, the V gene TRBV4-3, with D perhaps given as TRBD1 or TRBD2 (5 bases each). The CDR3 is 16 amino acids. The V end was cut by 0 bases, the J end by 6 bases, with 15 bases between. Germline CDR1 reads LGHNA; CDR2 reads YSLEER. The chain's CDR3 is CASSQDVAGTGNIQYF. DNA for the CDR3: TGCGCCAGCAGCCAAGATGTCGCAGGGACGGGAAACATTCAGTACTTC.

The chain is built from TRBV11-2 and TRBJ2-1; a possible D gene is TRBD2 (5 bases). V lost 3 bases to trimming and J lost 5 bases, with 14 bases between them. CDR3 length: 15 residues. In germline, CDR1 is SGHAT, CDR2 FQNNGV. In DNA form, the CDR3 reads TGTGCCAGCAGCTTCACCGGGATCCAGCACAATGAGCAGTTCTTC. It translates to CASSFTGIQHNEQFF.

V usage is TRBV6-5 and J usage is TRBJ1-2; D uncertain. V shed 0 bases and J shed 8 bases, with 13 bases lying between them. This CDR3 spans 14 amino acids. Germline V gene lookup returns CDR1 MNHEY and CDR2 SVGAGI. DNA for the CDR3: TGTGCCAGCAGTTACTCGGGCAAAGGAAAAGGCTACACCTTC. Its translation is CASSYSGKGKGYTF.

The gene calls are TRBV7-2 and TRBJ2-6; D unresolved. Germline V CDR1 and CDR2: SGHTA, FQGNSA. The V end lost 2 bases, the J end lost 0 bases, and 2 bases lay between the germline ends. The CDR3 sequence is 14 residues long. As DNA, the CDR3 is TGTGCCAGCAGCTTAATCTCTGGGGCCAACGTCCTGACTTTC. Amino acids: CASSLISGANVLTF. Supplemented by reference TRBV7-2 and TRBJ2-6, the full variable domain reads GAGVSQSPSNKVTEKGKDVELRCDPISGHTALYWYRQSLGQGLEFLIYFQGNSAPDKSGLPSDRFSAERTGGSVSTLTIQRTQQEDSAVYLCASSLISGANVLTFGAGSRLTVL.

The chain links TRBV2 to TRBJ2-7, with a tentative D call TRBD1 (6 bases). The CDR3 contains 13 residues. CDR1 is SNHLY, CDR2 FYNNEI, per germline. Deletions cut 7 bases from V and 3 bases from J, with 13 bases between. The chain's CDR3 is CASKGHLYYEQYF. The CDR3 DNA sequence: TGTGCCAGCAAGGGACACCTTTACTACGAGCAGTACTTC.

The table lists this clone with a count of one. The V gene is TRBV18, the J gene TRBJ2-7; weak D call: TRBD2 (6 bases). There are 13 residues in the CDR3. CDR1 and CDR2 (germline): KGHSH, LQKENI. V was trimmed by 4 bases and J by 4 bases, leaving 11 bases between them. CDR3 in DNA: TGTGCCAGCTCACTACAGACTAGTTACGAGCAGTACTTC. Its translation is CASSLQTSYEQYF.

The CDR3, as DNA: TGTGCCAGTAGTATAGAGGGGGCCCCAGTTGCTTTCTTT. Its protein is CASSIEGAPVAFF. The chain recombines TRBV19 with TRBJ1-1; D is possibly TRBD1 (6 bases). The CDR3 is 13 amino acids. Trimming removed 0 bases at V and 11 bases at J, with 13 bases between. Germline assignment: CDR1 LNHDA and CDR2 SQIVND (reference sequence).

The rearrangement links TRBV18 to TRBJ2-7; D ambiguous. V was clipped by 2 bases and J by 4 bases, with 9 bases between them. Germline-derived CDR1 and CDR2 are KGHSH and LQKENI. The CDR3 covers 13 residues. The CDR3, as DNA: TGTGCCAGCTCACCAAGGGCCGCGTACGAGCAGTACTTC. It is translated as CASSPRAAYEQYF.

In regard to this clone: Other DNA sequences from this sample encode an identical CDR3 as well. The J gene is TRBJ1-3, the V gene TRBV18, with 10 nucleotides matching TRBD1. CDR3 length: 15 residues. V lost 2 bases and J lost 4; bases outside the gene matches: 2. From germline, CDR1 is KGHSH and CDR2 LQKENI. Written as DNA, the CDR3 is TGTGCCAGCTCACCAGGGACAGGGGACGGAAACACCATATATTTT. This codes for CASSPGTGDGNTIYF.

Details on this clone: In the same sample, other DNA sequences code for this CDR3. V and J are TRBV10-3 and TRBJ2-2, with 10 bases lining up with TRBD2. The V gene end was trimmed by 9 bases and the J gene end by 1 base; junction bases not matched to a gene: 2. The germline V gene has CDR1 ENHRY and CDR2 SYGVKD. The CDR3 runs to 14 residues. The CDR3 loop reads CAIRTSGNTGELFF. The CDR3 DNA follows: TGTGCCATACGGACTAGCGGGAACACCGGGGAGCTGTTTTTT.

This chain connects TRBV5-4 to TRBJ2-1, with TRBD2 as a possible D gene (5 bases). CDR1 is SGHNT and CDR2 is YYREEE in the germline V gene (reference sequence). The CDR3 totals 14 residues. V dropped 4 bases and J dropped 7 bases, with 15 bases sitting between them. Here the CDR3 DNA reads TGTGCCAGCAGCCGGGCGGGTAACGATAATGAGCAGTTCTTC. Translation: CASSRAGNDNEQFF.

The V call is TRBV13, the J call TRBJ1-1; D uncertain. Trimming shortened V by 1 base and J by 6 bases, and 6 bases separated the two germline ends. The V gene's germline CDR1 is PRHDT and CDR2 FYEKMQ (reference sequence). The CDR3 loop spans 12 amino acids. The CDR3 loop reads CASSLVKAEAFF. The CDR3 region has the DNA TGTGCCAGCAGCTTAGTTAAGGCTGAAGCTTTCTTT.

The CDR3 sequence: CAGKRDRRPVYEQYF. As DNA, the CDR3 is TGCGCCGGCAAACGGGACAGGCGACCAGTCTACGAGCAGTACTTC. The chain combines TRBV5-1 with TRBJ2-7; 8 bases agree with TRBD1. The CDR3 has 15 amino acids. V lost 10 bases to trimming and J lost 3 bases; unmatched junction nucleotides: 15. Germline V gene data show CDR1 as SGHRS and CDR2 as YFSETQ. The full variable domain, in which reference TRBV5-1 and TRBJ2-7 provide the parts outside the CDR3, is KAGVTQTPRYLIKTRGQQVTLSCSPISGHRSVSWYQQTPGQGLQFLFEYFSETQRNKGNFPGRFSGRQFSNSRSEMNVSTLELGDSALYLCAGKRDRRPVYEQYFGPGTRLTVT.

The gene calls are TRBV6-5 and TRBJ1-1; 10 bases match TRBD1. With 3 bases clipped from V and 3 bases from J, the junction kept 7 bases outside the gene matches. Germline V gives CDR1 MNHEY, CDR2 SVGAGI. This CDR3 comprises 16 residues. In DNA form, the CDR3 reads TGTGCCAGCAGTTATCCTCCGACAGGGGGCTACACTGAAGCTTTCTTT. Encoded protein: CASSYPPTGGYTEAFF.

The genes are TRBV18 and TRBJ1-1, with D unresolved. V was cut by 4 bases and J by 3 bases, with 12 bases left in between. Germline V gene data show CDR1 as KGHSH and CDR2 as LQKENI. CDR3 length equals 14 residues. The CDR3 nucleotides read TGTGCCAGCTCACTACAAATGACGTACACTGAAGCTTTCTTT. Protein: CASSLQMTYTEAFF.

This chain connects TRBV11-2 to TRBJ2-1; tentative D call: TRBD2 (6 bases). V was pared by 3 bases and J by 3 bases, with 9 bases between. CDR3 length: 14 amino acids. CDR1 and CDR2 (germline): SGHAT, FQNNGV. CDR3 in DNA: TGTGCCAGCAGCTTGACGGGAGTCTACAATGAGCAGTTCTTC. It is translated as CASSLTGVYNEQFF.

The gene calls are TRBV2 and TRBJ1-5, with D perhaps matching TRBD1 (5 bases). Looked up from germline, CDR1 is SNHLY and CDR2 is FYNNEI. V was pared by 8 bases and J by 1 base, with 15 bases between. The CDR3 sequence is 15 residues long. The CDR3 region has the DNA TGTGCCAGCTGCTCTGAGGGGTCCAGCAATCAGCCCCAGCATTTT. It codes for CASCSEGSSNQPQHF.